This T cell receptor (beta chain) derives from a study of blood T cell repertoires in COVID-19. Study overall: COVID-19 samples collected from the United States, Italy and Spain covered acute and convalescent phases.

Using immunoSEQ multiplex PCR, the repertoire was profiled, and TCRdb retains in-frame clones only, with some absent. The sample yields tens of thousands of clones, 75% to 95% seen once. The germline CDR1 and CDR2 sequences are SGHVS and FNYEAQ. The germline V and J ends were trimmed by 2 bases and 1 base, with 18 bases remaining between them. This CDR3 region has 19 residues. This sequence was found in an elderly woman with acute or convalescent COVID-19. The sample was peripheral blood. The rearrangement uses TRBV7-6 and TRBJ2-6, with D possibly matching TRBD1 (5 bases). This CDR3 reads CASSLRGYTLASGANVLTF. In nucleotides, the CDR3 is TGTGCCAGCAGCTTAAGGGGCTATACTTTGGCGTCTGGGGCCAACGTCCTGACTTTC.